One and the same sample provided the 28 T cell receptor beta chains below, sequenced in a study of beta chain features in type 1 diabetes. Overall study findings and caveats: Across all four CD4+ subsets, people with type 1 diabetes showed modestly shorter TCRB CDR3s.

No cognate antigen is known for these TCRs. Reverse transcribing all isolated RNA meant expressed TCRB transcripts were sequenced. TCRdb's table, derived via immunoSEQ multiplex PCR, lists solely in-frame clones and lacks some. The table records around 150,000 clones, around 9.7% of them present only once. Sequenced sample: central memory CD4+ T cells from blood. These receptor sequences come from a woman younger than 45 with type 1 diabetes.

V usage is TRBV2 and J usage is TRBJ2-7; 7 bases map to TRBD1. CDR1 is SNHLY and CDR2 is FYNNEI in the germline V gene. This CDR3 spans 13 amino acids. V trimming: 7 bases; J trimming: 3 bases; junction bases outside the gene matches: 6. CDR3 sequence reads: CASKRDSNYEQYF. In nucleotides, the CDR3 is TGTGCCAGCAAACGGGACAGTAACTACGAGCAGTACTTC.

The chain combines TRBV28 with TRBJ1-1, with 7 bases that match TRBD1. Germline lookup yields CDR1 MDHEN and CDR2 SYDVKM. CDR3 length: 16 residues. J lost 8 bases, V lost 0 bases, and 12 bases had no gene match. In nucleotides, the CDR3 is TGTGCCAGCAGTTTATGGGGACAGCTTCGAACAGGGGAAGCTTTCTTT. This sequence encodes CASSLWGQLRTGEAFF. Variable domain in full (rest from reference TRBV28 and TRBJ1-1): DVKVTQSSRYLVKRTGEKVFLECVQDMDHENMFWYRQDPGLGLRLIYFSYDVKMKEKGDIPEGYSVSREKKERFSLILESASTNQTSMYLCASSLWGQLRTGEAFFGQGTRLTVV.

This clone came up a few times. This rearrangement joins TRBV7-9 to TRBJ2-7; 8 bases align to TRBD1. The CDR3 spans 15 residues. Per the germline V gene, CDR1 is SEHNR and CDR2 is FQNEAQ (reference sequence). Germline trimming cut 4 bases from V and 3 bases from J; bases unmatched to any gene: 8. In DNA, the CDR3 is TGTGCCAGCAGCTCAGGGGGCCCGCTCCTCTACGAGCAGTACTTC. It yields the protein CASSSGGPLLYEQYF.

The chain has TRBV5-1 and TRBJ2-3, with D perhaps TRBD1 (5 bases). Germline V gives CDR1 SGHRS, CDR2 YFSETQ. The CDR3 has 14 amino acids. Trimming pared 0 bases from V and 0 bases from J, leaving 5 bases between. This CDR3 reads CASSLGQSTDTQYF. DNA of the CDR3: TGCGCCAGCAGCTTGGGACAGAGCACAGATACGCAGTATTTT.

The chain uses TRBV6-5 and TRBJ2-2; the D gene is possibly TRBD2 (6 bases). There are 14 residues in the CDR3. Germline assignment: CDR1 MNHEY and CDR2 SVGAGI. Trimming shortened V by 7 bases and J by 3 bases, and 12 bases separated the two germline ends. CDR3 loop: CASKEGRDTGELFF. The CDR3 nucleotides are TGTGCCAGCAAGGAGGGGCGCGACACCGGGGAGCTGTTTTTT.

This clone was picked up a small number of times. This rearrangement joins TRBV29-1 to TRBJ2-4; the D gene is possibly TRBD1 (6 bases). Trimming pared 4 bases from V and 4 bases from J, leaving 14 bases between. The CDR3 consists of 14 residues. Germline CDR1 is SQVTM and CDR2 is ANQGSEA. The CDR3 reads CSVASLGGKNIQYF. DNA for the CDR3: TGCAGCGTTGCATCGTTAGGGGGTAAAAACATTCAGTACTTC.

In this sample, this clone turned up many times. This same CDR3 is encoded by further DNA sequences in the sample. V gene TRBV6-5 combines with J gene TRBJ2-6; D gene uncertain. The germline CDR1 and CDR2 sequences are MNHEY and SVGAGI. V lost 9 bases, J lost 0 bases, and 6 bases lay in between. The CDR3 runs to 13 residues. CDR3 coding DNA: TGTGCCAGTCAGGTCTCTGGGGCCAACGTCCTGACTTTC. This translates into CASQVSGANVLTF.

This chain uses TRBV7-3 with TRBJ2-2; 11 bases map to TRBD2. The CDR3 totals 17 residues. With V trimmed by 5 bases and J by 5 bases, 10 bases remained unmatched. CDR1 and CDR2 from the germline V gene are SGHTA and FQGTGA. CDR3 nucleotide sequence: TGTGCCAGCAGCCGTACCTCTACTAGCGGGAGAACCGGGGAGCTGTTTTTT. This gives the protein CASSRTSTSGRTGELFF.

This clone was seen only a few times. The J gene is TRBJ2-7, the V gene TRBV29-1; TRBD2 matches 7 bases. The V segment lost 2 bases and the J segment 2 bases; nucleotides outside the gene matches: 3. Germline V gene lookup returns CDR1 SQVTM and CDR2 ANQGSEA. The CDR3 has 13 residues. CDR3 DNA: TGCAGCGTTGAAAGGGAGGGACCCTACGAGCAGTACTTC. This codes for CSVEREGPYEQYF.

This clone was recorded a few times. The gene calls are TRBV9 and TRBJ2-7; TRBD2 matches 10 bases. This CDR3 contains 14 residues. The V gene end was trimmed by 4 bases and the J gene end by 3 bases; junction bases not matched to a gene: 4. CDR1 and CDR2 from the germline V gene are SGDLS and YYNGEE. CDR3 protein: CASSPRTSGYEQYF. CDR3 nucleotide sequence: TGTGCCAGCAGCCCCCGGACTAGCGGCTACGAGCAGTACTTC.

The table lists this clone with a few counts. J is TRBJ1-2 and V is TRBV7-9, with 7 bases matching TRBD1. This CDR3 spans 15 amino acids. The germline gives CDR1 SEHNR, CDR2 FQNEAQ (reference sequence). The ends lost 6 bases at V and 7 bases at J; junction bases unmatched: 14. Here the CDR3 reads CASRGPGQSGSGYTF. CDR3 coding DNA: TGTGCCAGCAGAGGACCGGGACAGAGCGGCTCTGGCTACACCTTC.

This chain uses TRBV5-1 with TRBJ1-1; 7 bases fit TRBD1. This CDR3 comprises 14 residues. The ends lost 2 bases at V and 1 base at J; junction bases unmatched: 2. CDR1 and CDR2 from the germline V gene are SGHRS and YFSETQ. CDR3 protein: CASSLGTANTEAFF. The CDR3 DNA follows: TGCGCCAGCAGCTTAGGGACAGCGAACACTGAAGCTTTCTTT.

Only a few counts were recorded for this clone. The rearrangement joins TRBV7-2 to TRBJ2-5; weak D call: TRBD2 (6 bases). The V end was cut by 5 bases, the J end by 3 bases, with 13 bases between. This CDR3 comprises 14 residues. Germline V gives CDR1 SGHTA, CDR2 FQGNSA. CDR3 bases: TGTGCCAGCAGCCGTCGTAGCGGAGAAGAGACCCAGTACTTC. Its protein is CASSRRSGEETQYF.

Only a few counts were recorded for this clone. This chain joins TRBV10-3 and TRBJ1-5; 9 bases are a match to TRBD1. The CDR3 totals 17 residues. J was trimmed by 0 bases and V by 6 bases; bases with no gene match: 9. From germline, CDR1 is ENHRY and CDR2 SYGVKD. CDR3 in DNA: TGTGCCATCAGGGGGAGGACAGGGGACTATAGCAATCAGCCCCAGCATTTT. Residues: CAIRGRTGDYSNQPQHF.

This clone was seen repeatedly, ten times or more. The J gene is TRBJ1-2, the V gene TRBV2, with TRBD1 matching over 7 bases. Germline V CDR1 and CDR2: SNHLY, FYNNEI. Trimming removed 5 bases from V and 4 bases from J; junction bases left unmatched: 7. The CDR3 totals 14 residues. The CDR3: CASSFPGQPYGYTF. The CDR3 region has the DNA TGTGCCAGCAGTTTCCCGGGACAGCCCTATGGCTACACCTTC. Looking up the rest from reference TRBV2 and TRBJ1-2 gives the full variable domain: EPEVTQTPSHQVTQMGQEVILRCVPISNHLYFYWYRQILGQKVEFLVSFYNNEISEKSEIFDDQFSVERPDGSNFTLKIRSTKLEDSAMYFCASSFPGQPYGYTFGSGTRLTVV.

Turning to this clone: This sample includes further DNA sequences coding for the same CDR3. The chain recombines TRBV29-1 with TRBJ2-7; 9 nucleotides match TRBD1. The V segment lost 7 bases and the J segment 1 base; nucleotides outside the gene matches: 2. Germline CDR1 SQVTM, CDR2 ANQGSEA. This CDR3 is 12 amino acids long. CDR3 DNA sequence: TGCAGCGGGGGACAGGGTTCCTACGAGCAGTACTTC. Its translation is CSGGQGSYEQYF.

The CDR3 sequence: CASSEFADIFPEQYF. In DNA, the CDR3 is TGTGCCAGCAGTGAATTTGCTGACATTTTTCCCGAGCAGTACTTC. The chain joins TRBV6-1 to TRBJ2-7; D is uncertain. Germline loops: CDR1 MNHNS, CDR2 SASEGT. The CDR3 has 15 residues. The ends were cut back, 2 bases at V and 6 bases at J, with 17 bases in the middle.

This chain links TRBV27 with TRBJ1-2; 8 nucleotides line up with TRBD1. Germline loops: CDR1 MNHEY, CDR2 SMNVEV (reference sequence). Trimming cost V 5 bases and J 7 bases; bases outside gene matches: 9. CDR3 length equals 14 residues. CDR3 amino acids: CASSTNRGDRGYTF. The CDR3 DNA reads TGTGCCAGCAGTACCAACAGGGGGGACCGTGGCTACACCTTC.

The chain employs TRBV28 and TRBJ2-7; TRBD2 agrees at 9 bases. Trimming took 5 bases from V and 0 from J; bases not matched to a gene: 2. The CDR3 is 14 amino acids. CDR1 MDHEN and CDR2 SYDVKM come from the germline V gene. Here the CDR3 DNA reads TGTGCCAGCAGTCTTAGCGGGAGCTCCTACGAGCAGTACTTC. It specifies CASSLSGSSYEQYF.

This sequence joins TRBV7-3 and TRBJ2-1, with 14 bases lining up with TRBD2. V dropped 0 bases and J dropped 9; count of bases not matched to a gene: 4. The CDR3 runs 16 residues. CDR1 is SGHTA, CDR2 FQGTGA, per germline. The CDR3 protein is CASSLTGTSGSGEQFF. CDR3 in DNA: TGTGCCAGCAGCTTAACCGGGACTAGCGGGAGCGGTGAGCAGTTCTTC.

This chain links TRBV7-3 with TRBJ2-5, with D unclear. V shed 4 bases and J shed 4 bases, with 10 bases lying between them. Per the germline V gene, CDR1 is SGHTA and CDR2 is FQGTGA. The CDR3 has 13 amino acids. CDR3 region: CASSSSPGETQYF. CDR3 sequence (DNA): TGTGCCAGCAGCTCGAGCCCGGGAGAGACCCAGTACTTC.

As DNA, the CDR3 is TGTGCCAGCAGCCTCCCAGGGGGCGCTTACGAGCAGTACTTC. Its translation: CASSLPGGAYEQYF. The V call is TRBV13, the J call TRBJ2-7, with 8 bases that match TRBD1. J lost 4 bases, V lost 5 bases, and 7 bases had no gene match. There are 14 residues in the CDR3. The germline CDR1 and CDR2 sequences are PRHDT and FYEKMQ (reference sequence).

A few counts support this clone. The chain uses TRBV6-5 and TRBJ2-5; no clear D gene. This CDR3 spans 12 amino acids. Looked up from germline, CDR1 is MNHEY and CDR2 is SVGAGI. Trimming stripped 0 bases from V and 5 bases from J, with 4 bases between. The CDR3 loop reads CASSYSGETQYF. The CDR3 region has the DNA TGTGCCAGCAGTTACTCCGGGGAGACCCAGTACTTC.

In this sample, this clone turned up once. The CDR3: CASSQGTVETQYF. DNA for the CDR3: TGTGCCAGCAGCCAGGGGACAGTGGAGACCCAGTACTTC. J is TRBJ2-5 and V is TRBV7-3; 7 nucleotides align to TRBD1. The CDR3 sequence is 13 residues long. The ends lost 5 bases at V and 5 bases at J; junction bases unmatched: 5. Germline lookup yields CDR1 SGHTA and CDR2 FQGTGA.

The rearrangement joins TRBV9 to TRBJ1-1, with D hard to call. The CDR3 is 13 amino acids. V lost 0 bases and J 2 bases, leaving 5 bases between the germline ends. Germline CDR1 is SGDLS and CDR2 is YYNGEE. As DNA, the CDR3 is TGTGCCAGCAGCGTAGATTTAAACACTGAAGCTTTCTTT. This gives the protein CASSVDLNTEAFF.

The CDR3 sequence is CASSFQGSKETQYF. The CDR3 nucleotides read TGTGCCAGCAGCTTTCAGGGAAGTAAAGAGACCCAGTACTTC. V is TRBV7-6 and J is TRBJ2-5; a possible D gene is TRBD1 (5 bases). Germline V gene data show CDR1 as SGHVS and CDR2 as FNYEAQ. V was pared by 3 bases and J by 3 bases, with 11 bases between. This CDR3 contains 14 residues.

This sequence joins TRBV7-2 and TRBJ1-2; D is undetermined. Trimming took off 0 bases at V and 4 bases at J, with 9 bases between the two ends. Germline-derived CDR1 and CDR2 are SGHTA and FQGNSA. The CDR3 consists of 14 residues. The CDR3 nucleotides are TGTGCCAGCAGCTTAGCAACACACACCTATGGCTACACCTTC. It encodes CASSLATHTYGYTF.

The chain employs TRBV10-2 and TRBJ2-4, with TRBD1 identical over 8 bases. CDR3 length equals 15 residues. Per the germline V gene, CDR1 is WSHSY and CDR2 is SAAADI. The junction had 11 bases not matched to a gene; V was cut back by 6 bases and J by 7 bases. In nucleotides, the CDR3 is TGCGCCAGCAGGCTATCGGACAGGGAACCGAACATTCAGTACTTC. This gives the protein CASRLSDREPNIQYF.